A single sample is the source of the 9 T cell receptor beta chains below, sequenced in a study of T cell changes during pregnancy in multiple sclerosis. Using immunoSEQ multiplex PCR, the repertoire was profiled, and TCRdb retains in-frame clones only, with some absent. The sample includes 40,000 to 55,000 clones, approximately 89% of them seen just once. The sample was CD8+ T cells from peripheral blood mononuclear cells, taken in the second trimester of pregnancy. The receptors were gathered from a female donor with multiple sclerosis, enrolled in a pregnancy study.

The J gene is TRBJ2-3, the V gene TRBV27; 9 bases match TRBD2. Germline V gene sequence: CDR1 MNHEY, CDR2 SMNVEV (reference sequence). The CDR3 runs to 16 residues. J lost 6 bases, V lost 1 base, and 8 bases had no gene match. The CDR3 bases are TGTGCCAGCAGTTTATTTAGCGGGGGCCCTCGGGATACGCAGTATTTT. Translating it yields CASSLFSGGPRDTQYF.

This rearrangement joins TRBV29-1 to TRBJ1-2; 10 nucleotides agree with TRBD1. The junction had 8 bases not matched to a gene; V was cut back by 6 bases and J by 7 bases. The CDR3 spans 13 residues. The germline V gene has CDR1 SQVTM and CDR2 ANQGSEA. The CDR3 loop reads CSVPDRGPGGYTF. In DNA, the CDR3 is TGCAGCGTCCCAGACAGGGGGCCGGGTGGCTACACCTTC.

V usage is TRBV9 and J usage is TRBJ2-3, with TRBD2 matching 9 bases. The CDR3 has 16 residues. The germline V gene has CDR1 SGDLS and CDR2 YYNGEE. V dropped 3 bases and J dropped 2; count of bases not matched to a gene: 7. CDR3 DNA: TGTGCCAGCAGCGGTCGACTAGCGGACCTCACAGATACGCAGTATTTT. Amino acid sequence: CASSGRLADLTDTQYF.

V is TRBV11-2 and J is TRBJ2-5; 10 positions match TRBD2. The CDR3 length is 16 residues. Germline V gives CDR1 SGHAT, CDR2 FQNNGV. V dropped 5 bases and J dropped 2; count of bases not matched to a gene: 8. CDR3 nucleotides: TGTGCCAGCAGCCCACCCCCAGCGGGGGGGCAAGAGACCCAGTACTTC. Its translation is CASSPPPAGGQETQYF.

The rearrangement joins TRBV5-6 to TRBJ2-7; 9 nucleotides agree with TRBD1. The V and J ends lost 6 bases and 2 bases, in that order; junction bases with no gene match: 3. Germline CDR1 reads SGHDT; CDR2 reads YYEEEE. The CDR3 loop spans 13 amino acids. CDR3 bases: TGTGCCAGCATCGGGACAGGGACCTACGAGCAGTACTTC. This codes for CASIGTGTYEQYF.

This clone appeared a single time. CDR3 residues: CASSGGEETQYF. DNA of the CDR3: TGTGCCAGCAGCGGAGGTGAAGAGACCCAGTACTTC. This chain connects TRBV5-4 to TRBJ2-5; a weak D match, TRBD2 (5 bases). The CDR3 extends over 12 amino acids. Germline V gene lookup returns CDR1 SGHNT and CDR2 YYREEE (reference sequence). V dropped 4 bases and J dropped 3 bases, with 7 bases sitting between them.

The chain joins TRBV4-3 to TRBJ2-1; D is perhaps TRBD1 (5 bases). The CDR3 is 16 residues long. The V gene lost 0 bases and the J gene lost 1 base, with 10 bases spanning the gap. Looked up from germline, CDR1 is LGHNA and CDR2 is YSLEER. CDR3 amino acids: CASSQDKPGSYNEQFF. Here the CDR3 DNA reads TGCGCCAGCAGCCAAGATAAGCCAGGGTCCTACAATGAGCAGTTCTTC.

J is TRBJ1-4 and V is TRBV4-1; D call uncertain. This CDR3 is built from 15 residues. Germline assignment: CDR1 MGHRA and CDR2 YSYEKL. V was trimmed by 5 bases and J by 7 bases, leaving 17 bases between them. The CDR3 DNA reads TGCGCCAGCAGCTCCCGGGATCAAGGCGGTGAAAAACTGTTTTTT. This encodes CASSSRDQGGEKLFF.

V usage is TRBV15 and J usage is TRBJ1-1; D gene uncertain. The length of the CDR3 is 15 residues. The V end lost 8 bases, the J end lost 0 bases, and 16 bases lay between the germline ends. The germline gives CDR1 LNHNV, CDR2 YYDKDF (reference sequence). The CDR3: CATSPQDVMNTEAFF. In DNA, the CDR3 is TGTGCCACCTCCCCCCAGGATGTTATGAACACTGAAGCTTTCTTT.